Shown below are 6 T cell receptor beta chains from a single sample sequenced in a study of OX40 agonist ivuxolimab in advanced cancers. Sequenced by immunoSEQ multiplex PCR; TCRdb stores in-frame clones only, minus some. The table shows 67,000 or so clones, with 86% occurring only once. The sequencing used CD4+ or CD8+ T cells sorted from blood, collected in a trial of the OX40 agonist ivuxolimab. Receptors originate from an adult with an advanced solid tumor such as melanoma, head and neck, liver or kidney cancer.

The chain recombines TRBV6-5 with TRBJ2-7, with TRBD1 identical over 7 bases. Trimming took 7 bases from V and 0 from J; bases not matched to a gene: 6. The CDR3 length is 14 residues. Germline assignment: CDR1 MNHEY and CDR2 SVGAGI. The CDR3 here is CASKRQGSSYEQYF. In DNA form, the CDR3 reads TGTGCCAGCAAGAGACAGGGAAGCTCCTACGAGCAGTACTTC.

The chain employs TRBV19 and TRBJ2-3, with D perhaps given as TRBD1 or TRBD2 (6 bases each). Germline V gene data show CDR1 as LNHDA and CDR2 as SQIVND (reference sequence). Trimming took 11 bases from V and 0 from J, leaving 15 bases between them. This CDR3 is 14 amino acids long. This CDR3 is CASGEATSTDTQYF. The CDR3 coding sequence is TGTGCCTCAGGGGAGGCTACTAGCACAGATACGCAGTATTTT.

The chain employs TRBV5-6 and TRBJ2-3, with D uncertain. The V gene lost 0 bases and the J gene lost 3 bases, with 5 bases spanning the gap. Germline loops: CDR1 SGHDT, CDR2 YYEEEE. The CDR3 sequence is 13 residues long. The CDR3 reads CASSLDRTDTQYF. CDR3 nucleotide sequence: TGTGCCAGCAGCTTGGACCGAACAGATACGCAGTATTTT.

The chain uses TRBV11-2 and TRBJ2-1; possibly TRBD2 for D (7 bases). V was trimmed by 0 bases and J by 5 bases, leaving 11 bases between them. The germline CDR1 and CDR2 sequences are SGHAT and FQNNGV. CDR3 length: 15 residues. The CDR3 region is CASSLEGGGHNEQFF. The CDR3 DNA sequence: TGTGCCAGCAGCTTAGAAGGGGGGGGGCACAATGAGCAGTTCTTC.

The chain carries TRBV6-1 and TRBJ2-5; D unclear. The CDR3 consists of 12 residues. Germline V gene data show CDR1 as MNHNS and CDR2 as SASEGT. Trimming pared 6 bases from V and 1 base from J, leaving 6 bases between. CDR3 region: CASRLGQETQYF. In nucleotides, the CDR3 is TGTGCCAGCAGGTTAGGCCAAGAGACCCAGTACTTC.

This chain links TRBV1 with TRBJ2-2; the table calls TRBD2, which could not be checked here. TRBV1 is termed a pseudogene. CDR3 length equals 15 residues. CDR3 DNA: TGCACCAGCAGCGCGCGGGACCCAATTCCCGGGGAGCTGTTTTTT. This sequence encodes CTSSARDPIPGELFF.